The TCR beta chain under discussion was sequenced for a study of T cells after yellow fever vaccination. The V gene lost 11 bases and the J gene lost 1 base, with 10 bases spanning the gap. Germline-derived CDR1 and CDR2 are KGHDR and SFDVKD. CDR3 length: 13 residues. TCRdb re-analysed the 5' RACE reads in MiXCR, keeping a single row per CDR3 protein. The sample has 500,000 to 650,000 distinct CDR3 sequences; about a sixth are singletons. Only a few counts were recorded for this clonotype. The sample in question was PBMCs, obtained 4 to 6 days after the first yellow fever vaccination. The chain recombines TRBV24-1 with TRBJ2-2; a weak D match, TRBD2 (5 bases). This TCR came from a man aged 18-30 years who received the YFV17D yellow fever vaccine. This CDR3 reads CAITEGNTGELFF. CDR3 DNA sequence: TGTGCCATTACAGAGGGGAACACCGGGGAGCTGTTTTTT.